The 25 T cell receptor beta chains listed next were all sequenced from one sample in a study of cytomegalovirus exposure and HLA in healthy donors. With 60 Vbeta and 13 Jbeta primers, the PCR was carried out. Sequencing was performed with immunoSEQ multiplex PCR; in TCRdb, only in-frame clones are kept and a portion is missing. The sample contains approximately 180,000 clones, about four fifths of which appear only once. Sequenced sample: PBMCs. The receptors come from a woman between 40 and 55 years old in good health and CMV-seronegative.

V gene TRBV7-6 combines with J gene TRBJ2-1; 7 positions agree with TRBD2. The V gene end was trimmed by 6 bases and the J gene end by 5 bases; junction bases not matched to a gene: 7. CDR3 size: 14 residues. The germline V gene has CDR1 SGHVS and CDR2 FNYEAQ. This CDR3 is CASSLTSTHNEQFF. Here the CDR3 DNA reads TGTGCCAGCAGTTTGACTAGCACCCACAATGAGCAGTTCTTC.

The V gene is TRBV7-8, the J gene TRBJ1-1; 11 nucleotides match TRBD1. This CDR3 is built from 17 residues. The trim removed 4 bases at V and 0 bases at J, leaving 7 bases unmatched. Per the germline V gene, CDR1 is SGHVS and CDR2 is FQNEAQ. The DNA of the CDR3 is TGTGCCAGCAGCTCCCCGGACAGGGGGCCACTGAACACTGAAGCTTTCTTT. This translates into CASSSPDRGPLNTEAFF. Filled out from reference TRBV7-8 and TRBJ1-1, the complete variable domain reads GAGVSQSPRYKVAKRGQDVALRCDPISGHVSLFWYQQALGQGPEFLTYFQNEAQLDKSGLPSDRFFAERPEGSVSTLKIQRTQQEDSAVYLCASSSPDRGPLNTEAFFGQGTRLTVV.

In DNA, the CDR3 is TGCGCCAGCAGCTTGGATCAAGGCTACACCTTC. It specifies CASSLDQGYTF. The gene calls are TRBV5-1 and TRBJ1-2; D is unclear. The CDR3 runs to 11 residues. Germline V lookup: CDR1 SGHRS, CDR2 YFSETQ. Trimming left V 0 bases short and J 8 bases short, with 5 bases between.

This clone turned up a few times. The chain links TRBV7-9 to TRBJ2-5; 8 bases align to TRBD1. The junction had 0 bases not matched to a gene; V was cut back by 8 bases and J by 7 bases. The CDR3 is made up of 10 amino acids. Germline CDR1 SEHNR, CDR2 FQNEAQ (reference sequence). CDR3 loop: CASGTGTQYF. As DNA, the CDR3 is TGTGCCAGCGGGACAGGGACCCAGTACTTC.

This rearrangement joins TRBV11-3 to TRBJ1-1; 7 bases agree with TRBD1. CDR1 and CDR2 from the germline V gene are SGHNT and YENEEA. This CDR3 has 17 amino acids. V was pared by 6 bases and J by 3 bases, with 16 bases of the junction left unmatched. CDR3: CASSPFGTESLDTEAFF. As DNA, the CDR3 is TGTGCCAGCAGTCCGTTCGGGACAGAATCTTTGGACACTGAAGCTTTCTTT.

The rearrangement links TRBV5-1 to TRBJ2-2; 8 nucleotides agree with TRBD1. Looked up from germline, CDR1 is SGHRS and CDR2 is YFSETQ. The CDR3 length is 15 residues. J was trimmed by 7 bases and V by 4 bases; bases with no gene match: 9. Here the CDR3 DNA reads TGCGCCAGCAGCCCCTTACCGGGACAGGACGGGGAGCTGTTTTTT. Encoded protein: CASSPLPGQDGELFF.

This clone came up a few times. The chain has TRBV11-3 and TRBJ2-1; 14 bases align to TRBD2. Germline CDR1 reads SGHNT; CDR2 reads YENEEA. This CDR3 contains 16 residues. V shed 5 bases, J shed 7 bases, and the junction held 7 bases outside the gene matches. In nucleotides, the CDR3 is TGTGCCAGCAGCATGGGACTAGCGGGAGTAAGGAATGAGCAGTTCTTC. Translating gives CASSMGLAGVRNEQFF.

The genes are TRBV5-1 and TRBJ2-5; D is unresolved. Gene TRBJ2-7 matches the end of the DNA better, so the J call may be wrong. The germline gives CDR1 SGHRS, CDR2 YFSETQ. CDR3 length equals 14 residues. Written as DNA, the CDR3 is TGCGCCAGCAGCTTGGATGTCCATGTGGGCGAGCAGTACTTC. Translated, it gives CASSLDVHVGEQYF.

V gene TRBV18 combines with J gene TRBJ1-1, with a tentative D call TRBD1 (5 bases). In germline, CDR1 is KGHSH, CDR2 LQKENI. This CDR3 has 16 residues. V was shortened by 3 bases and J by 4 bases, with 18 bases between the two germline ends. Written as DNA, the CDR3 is TGTGCCAGCTCACCGAATGGTGTCGGGGGTGGCACTGAAGCTTTCTTT. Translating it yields CASSPNGVGGGTEAFF. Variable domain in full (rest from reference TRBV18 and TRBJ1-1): NAGVMQNPRHLVRRRGQEARLRCSPMKGHSHVYWYRQLPEEGLKFMVYLQKENIIDESGMPKERFSAEFPKEGPSILRIQQVVRGDSAAYFCASSPNGVGGGTEAFFGQGTRLTVV.

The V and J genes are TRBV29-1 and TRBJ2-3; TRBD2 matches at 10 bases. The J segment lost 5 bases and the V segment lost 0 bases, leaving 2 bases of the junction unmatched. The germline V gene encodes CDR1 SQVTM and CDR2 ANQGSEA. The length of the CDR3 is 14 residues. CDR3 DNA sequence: TGCAGCGTTGAAGAGGGACTAGCGTTAGATACGCAGTATTTT. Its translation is CSVEEGLALDTQYF.

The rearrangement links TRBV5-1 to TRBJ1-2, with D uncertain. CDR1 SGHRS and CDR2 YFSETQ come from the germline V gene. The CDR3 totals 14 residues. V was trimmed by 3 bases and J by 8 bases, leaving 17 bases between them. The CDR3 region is CASSSNEGVGGYTF. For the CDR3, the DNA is TGCGCCAGCAGCTCAAATGAGGGTGTTGGAGGCTACACCTTC.

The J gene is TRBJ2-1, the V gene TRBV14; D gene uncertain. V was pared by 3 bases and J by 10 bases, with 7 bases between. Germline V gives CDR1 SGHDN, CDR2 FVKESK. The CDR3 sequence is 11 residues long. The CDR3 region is CASSQVEEQFF. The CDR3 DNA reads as TGTGCCAGCAGCCAGGTAGAGGAGCAGTTCTTC.

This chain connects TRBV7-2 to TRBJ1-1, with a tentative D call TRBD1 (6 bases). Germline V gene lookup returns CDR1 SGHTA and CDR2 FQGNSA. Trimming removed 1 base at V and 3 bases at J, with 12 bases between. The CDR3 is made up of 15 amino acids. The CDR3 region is CASSLGFRGDTEAFF. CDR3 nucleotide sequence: TGTGCCAGCAGCTTAGGATTCAGGGGTGACACTGAAGCTTTCTTT.

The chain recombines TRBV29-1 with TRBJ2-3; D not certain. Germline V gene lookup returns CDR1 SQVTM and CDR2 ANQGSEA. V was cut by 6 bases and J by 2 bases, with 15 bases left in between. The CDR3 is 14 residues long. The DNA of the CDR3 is TGCAGCGTCCCCGGTGCTATCCACACAGATACGCAGTATTTT. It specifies CSVPGAIHTDTQYF.

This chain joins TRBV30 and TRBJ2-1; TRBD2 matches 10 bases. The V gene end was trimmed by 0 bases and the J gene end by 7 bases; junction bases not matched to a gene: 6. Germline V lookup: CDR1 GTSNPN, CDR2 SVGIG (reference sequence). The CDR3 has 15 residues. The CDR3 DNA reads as TGTGCCTGGAGTGTAAAAGCGGGAGGGCAAAATGAGCAGTTCTTC. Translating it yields CAWSVKAGGQNEQFF.

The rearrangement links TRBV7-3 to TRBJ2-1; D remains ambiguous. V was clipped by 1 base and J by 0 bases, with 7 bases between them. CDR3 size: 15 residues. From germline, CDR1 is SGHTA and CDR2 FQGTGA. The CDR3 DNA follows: TGTGCCAGCAGCTTAATTGCGTTCTCCTACAATGAGCAGTTCTTC. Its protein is CASSLIAFSYNEQFF.

CDR3 amino acids: CSVRPGLAGYEQYF. CDR3 nucleotides: TGCAGCGTTCGACCGGGACTAGCAGGTTACGAGCAGTACTTC. This chain joins TRBV29-1 and TRBJ2-7; 9 nucleotides agree with TRBD2. The V and J ends lost 5 bases and 4 bases, in that order; junction bases with no gene match: 9. The germline CDR1 and CDR2 sequences are SQVTM and ANQGSEA. The CDR3 consists of 14 residues.

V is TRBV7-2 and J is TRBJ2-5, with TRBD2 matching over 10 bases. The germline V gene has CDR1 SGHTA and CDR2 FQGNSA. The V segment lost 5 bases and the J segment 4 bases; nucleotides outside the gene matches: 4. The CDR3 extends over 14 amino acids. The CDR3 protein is CASSQGLARETQYF. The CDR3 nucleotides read TGTGCCAGCAGCCAGGGACTAGCGCGAGAGACCCAGTACTTC.

The CDR3 here is CASSIRVSNTGELFF. CDR3 sequence (DNA): TGTGCCAGTAGTATTCGAGTCTCTAACACCGGGGAGCTGTTTTTT. This chain links TRBV19 with TRBJ2-2; D is unclear. The CDR3 is 15 residues long. Germline CDR1 reads LNHDA; CDR2 reads SQIVND (reference sequence). V was shortened by 3 bases and J by 2 bases, with 10 bases between the two germline ends.

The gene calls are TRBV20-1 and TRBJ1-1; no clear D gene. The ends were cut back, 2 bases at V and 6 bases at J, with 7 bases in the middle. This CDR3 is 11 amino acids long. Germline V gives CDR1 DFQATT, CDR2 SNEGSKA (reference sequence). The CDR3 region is CSARSTAEAFF. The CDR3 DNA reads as TGCAGTGCTAGATCCACAGCTGAAGCTTTCTTT.

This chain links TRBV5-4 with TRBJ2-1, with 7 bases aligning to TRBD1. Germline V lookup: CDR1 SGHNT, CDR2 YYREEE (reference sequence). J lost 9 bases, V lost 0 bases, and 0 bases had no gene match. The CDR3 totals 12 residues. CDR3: CASSLGQGEQFF. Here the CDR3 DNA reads TGTGCCAGCAGCTTGGGACAGGGTGAGCAGTTCTTC.

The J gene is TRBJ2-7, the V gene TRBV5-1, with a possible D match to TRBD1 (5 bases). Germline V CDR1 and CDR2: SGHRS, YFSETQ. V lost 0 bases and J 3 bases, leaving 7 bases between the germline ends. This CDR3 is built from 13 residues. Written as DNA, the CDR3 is TGCGCCAGCAGCTTGGGACAGTACTACGAGCAGTACTTC. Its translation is CASSLGQYYEQYF.

CDR3 nucleotide sequence: TGTGCCACATACTCCGACAGCGACTATGGCTACACCTTC. It codes for CATYSDSDYGYTF. The chain carries TRBV25-1 and TRBJ1-2, with a possible D match to TRBD1 (5 bases). The V gene lost 10 bases and the J gene lost 3 bases, with 15 bases spanning the gap. This CDR3 is built from 13 residues. Germline CDR1 MGHDK, CDR2 SYGVNS.

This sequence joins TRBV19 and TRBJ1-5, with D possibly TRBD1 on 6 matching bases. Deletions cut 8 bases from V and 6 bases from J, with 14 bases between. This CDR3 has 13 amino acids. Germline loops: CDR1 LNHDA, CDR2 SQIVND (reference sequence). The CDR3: CASAAGVSQPQHF. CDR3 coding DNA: TGTGCCAGTGCCGCAGGGGTCTCTCAGCCCCAGCATTTT.

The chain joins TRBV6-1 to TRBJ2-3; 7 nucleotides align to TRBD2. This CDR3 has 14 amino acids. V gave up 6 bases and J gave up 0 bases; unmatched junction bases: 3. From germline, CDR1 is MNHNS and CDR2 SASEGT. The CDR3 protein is CASSFSGSTDTQYF. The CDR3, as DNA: TGTGCCAGCAGCTTTAGCGGGAGCACAGATACGCAGTATTTT.